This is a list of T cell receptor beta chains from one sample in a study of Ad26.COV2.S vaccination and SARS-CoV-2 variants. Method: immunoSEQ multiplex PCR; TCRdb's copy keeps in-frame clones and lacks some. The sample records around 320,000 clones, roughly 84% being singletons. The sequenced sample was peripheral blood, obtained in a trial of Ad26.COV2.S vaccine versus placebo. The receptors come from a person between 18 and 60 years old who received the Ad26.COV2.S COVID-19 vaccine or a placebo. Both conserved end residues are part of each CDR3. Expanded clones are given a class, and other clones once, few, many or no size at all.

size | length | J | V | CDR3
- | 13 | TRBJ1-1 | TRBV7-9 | CASSPPRNTEAFF
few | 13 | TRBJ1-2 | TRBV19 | CASSTRTGRGYTF
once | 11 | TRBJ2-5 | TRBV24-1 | CATSSGETQYF
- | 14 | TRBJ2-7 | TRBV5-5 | CASSLEQGRYEQYF
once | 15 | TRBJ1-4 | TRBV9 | CASSRPGQGVEKLFF
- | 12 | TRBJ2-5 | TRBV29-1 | CSVLPNQETQYF
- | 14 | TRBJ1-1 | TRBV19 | CASTIGVLNTEAFF
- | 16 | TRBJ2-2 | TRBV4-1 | CASSQVKGRGSGELFF
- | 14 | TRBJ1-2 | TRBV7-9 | CASRPGQAGYGYTF
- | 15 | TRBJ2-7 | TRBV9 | CASSVEWGRAHEQYF
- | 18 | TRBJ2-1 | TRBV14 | CASSLRTSGGARYNEQFF
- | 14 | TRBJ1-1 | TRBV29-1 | CSVVGQAMNTEAFF
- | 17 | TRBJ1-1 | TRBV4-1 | CASSQALGGRVSTEAFF
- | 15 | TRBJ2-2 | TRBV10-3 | CAISEGQANTGELFF
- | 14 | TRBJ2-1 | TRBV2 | CASKRLAGGGEQFF
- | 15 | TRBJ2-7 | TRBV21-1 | CASSELAGDSYEQYF
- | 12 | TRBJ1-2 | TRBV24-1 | CATSAETGRYTF
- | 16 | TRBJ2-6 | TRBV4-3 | CASSQEFLSGANVLTF
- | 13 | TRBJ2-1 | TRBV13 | CASSSLGGWEQFF
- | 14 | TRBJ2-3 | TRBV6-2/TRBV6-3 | CASSSGPYTDTQYF
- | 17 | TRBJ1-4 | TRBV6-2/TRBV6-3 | CASSLLTNRGANEKLFF
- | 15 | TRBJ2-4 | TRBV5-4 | CASSLSPLRGNIQYF
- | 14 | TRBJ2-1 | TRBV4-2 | CASSREPRLGEQFF
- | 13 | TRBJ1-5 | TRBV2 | CASSGQPNQPQHF
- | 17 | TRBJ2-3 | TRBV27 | CAASSTSGAKGTDTQYF
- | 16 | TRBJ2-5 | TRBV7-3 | CASSQGTAPVGETQYF
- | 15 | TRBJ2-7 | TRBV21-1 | CASSKGQGSSYEQYF
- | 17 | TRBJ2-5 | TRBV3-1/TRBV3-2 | CASSQPGLAGGGETQYF
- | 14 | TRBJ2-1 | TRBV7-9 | CASMRTGIIGEQFF
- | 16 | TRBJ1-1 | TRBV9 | CASSVEAGAGDTEAFF
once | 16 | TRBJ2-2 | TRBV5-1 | CASSLVAGLSTGELFF
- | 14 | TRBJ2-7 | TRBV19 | CASSSGTGGYEQYF
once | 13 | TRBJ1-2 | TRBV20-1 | CSASLQTNYGYTF
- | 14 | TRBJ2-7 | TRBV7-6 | CASSPRGSSYEQYF
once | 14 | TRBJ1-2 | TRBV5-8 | CASSFTIVNYGYTF
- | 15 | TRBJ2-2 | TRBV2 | CASLGGRETTGELFF
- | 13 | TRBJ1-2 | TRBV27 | CASSLSRGYGYTF
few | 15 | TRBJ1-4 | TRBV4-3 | CASSQDLTGFEKLFF
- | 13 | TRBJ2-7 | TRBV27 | CASTGTDSYEQYF
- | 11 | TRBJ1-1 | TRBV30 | CARQGVGEAFF
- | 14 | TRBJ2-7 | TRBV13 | CASSERLATYEQYF
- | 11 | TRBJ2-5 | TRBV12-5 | CASGLSETQYF